This T cell receptor beta chain was recorded in a study of T-cell reconstitution after alpha-beta-depleted transplantation in children. A library of TCRbeta sequences, prepared with unique molecular identifiers, was generated. Using its own MiXCR run on the PCR reads, TCRdb lists one record per CDR3 protein. The sample lists 610,000 or so distinct CDR3 sequences; over 25% were seen once. Trimming removed 3 bases from V and 6 bases from J, with 14 bases in between. The CDR3 loop spans 15 amino acids. The study's findings and limits: The authors attributed T-cell counts and diversity one year after transplant mostly to newly produced T cells.

On this clonotype itself: As yet, its antigen is unknown.

This TCR derives from a boy under three years old with Wiskott-Aldrich syndrome, due to receive a stem cell transplant. The chain carries TRBV12-3 or TRBV12-4 and TRBJ2-2; perhaps TRBD1 as D (6 bases). Sequences were derived from PBMCs, sampled before TCRalphabeta/CD19-depleted stem cell transplant. The DNA of the CDR3 is TGTGCCAGCAGTTTCCGGGACATAGGGCCCGGGGAGCTGTTTTTT. Its translation: CASSFRDIGPGELFF.